A single sample is the source of the 26 T cell receptor beta chains below, sequenced in a study of cytomegalovirus exposure and HLA in healthy donors. Profiled with immunoSEQ multiplex PCR; TCRdb holds only in-frame clones, not every one. The sample holds roughly 180,000 clones, roughly 86% seen once. Sample: PBMCs. The receptors here all came from a man aged 25 to 45 in good health and CMV-seropositive.

The J gene is TRBJ2-6, the V gene TRBV6-5, with unresolved D. The V end was cut by 2 bases, the J end by 0 bases, with 2 bases between. This CDR3 has 14 amino acids. CDR1 MNHEY and CDR2 SVGAGI come from the germline V gene. CDR3 sequence reads: CASSYNSGANVLTF. The CDR3 DNA reads TGTGCCAGCAGTTACAACTCTGGGGCCAACGTCCTGACTTTC.

This sequence joins TRBV5-5 and TRBJ1-5; D is unresolved. V dropped 0 bases and J dropped 6 bases, with 13 bases sitting between them. The CDR3 covers 15 residues. The germline V gene has CDR1 SGHKS and CDR2 YYEKEE (reference sequence). The CDR3 region has the DNA TGTGCCAGCAGCTTGGATGAGGCATATGGTCAGCCCCAGCATTTT. This gives the protein CASSLDEAYGQPQHF.

This CDR3 reads CASSAPAGRQEQFF. CDR3 in DNA: TGTGCCAGCAGCGCCCCCGCCGGGAGGCAAGAGCAGTTCTTC. V usage is TRBV9 and J usage is TRBJ2-1; 7 nucleotides agree with TRBD2. CDR1 is SGDLS, CDR2 YYNGEE, per germline. This CDR3 spans 14 amino acids. V shed 3 bases, J shed 10 bases, and the junction held 10 bases outside the gene matches.

The chain employs TRBV5-1 and TRBJ1-2, with 9 nucleotides matching TRBD1. Germline V gene data show CDR1 as SGHRS and CDR2 as YFSETQ. V lost 4 bases to trimming and J lost 4 bases; unmatched junction nucleotides: 5. The length of the CDR3 is 14 residues. The CDR3 sequence is CASSPGTGSYGYTF. CDR3 coding DNA: TGCGCCAGCAGCCCCGGGACAGGGAGCTATGGCTACACCTTC.

A single count supports this clone. V is TRBV5-6 and J is TRBJ1-2; D gene uncertain. From germline, CDR1 is SGHDT and CDR2 YYEEEE. The CDR3 contains 16 residues. V was clipped by 0 bases and J by 4 bases, with 16 bases between them. The CDR3 sequence is CASSLALEAGIYGYTF. DNA for the CDR3: TGTGCCAGCAGCTTGGCCCTGGAAGCGGGGATCTATGGCTACACCTTC.

This chain connects TRBV9 to TRBJ2-2, with 7 bases matching TRBD2. Germline-derived CDR1 and CDR2 are SGDLS and YYNGEE. The CDR3 sequence is 15 residues long. The J segment lost 3 bases and the V segment lost 2 bases, leaving 4 bases of the junction unmatched. The DNA of the CDR3 is TGTGCCAGCAGCGTCTATAGCGGGCACACCGGGGAGCTGTTTTTT. Translation: CASSVYSGHTGELFF.

CDR3 residues: CASSHTYGETYEQYF. CDR3 nucleotide sequence: TGCGCCAGCAGCCATACATACGGGGAAACGTACGAGCAGTACTTC. This chain joins TRBV4-3 and TRBJ2-7; tentatively, D is TRBD2 (5 bases). Trimming cost V 3 bases and J 4 bases, with 16 bases left between them. CDR1 LGHNA and CDR2 YSLEER come from the germline V gene. The CDR3 has 15 residues.

V is TRBV29-1 and J is TRBJ1-2; D is possibly TRBD1 (5 bases). Germline assignment: CDR1 SQVTM and CDR2 ANQGSEA. The CDR3 covers 16 residues. V lost 7 bases, J lost 5 bases, and 26 bases lay in between. The CDR3 nucleotides read TGCAGCGCCCCGAAGGGGTGGGAGGAAGTACCTTATGGCTACACCTTC. Its protein is CSAPKGWEEVPYGYTF.

The rearrangement links TRBV7-2 to TRBJ2-3; possible D gene TRBD1, 5 bases. The germline V gene encodes CDR1 SGHTA and CDR2 FQGNSA. V lost 3 bases and J lost 0, with 10 bases in between. The length of the CDR3 is 15 residues. The CDR3 sequence: CASSLGRSSTDTQYF. In nucleotides, the CDR3 is TGTGCCAGCAGCTTGGGGCGGAGTAGCACAGATACGCAGTATTTT.

A single count supports this clone. This sequence joins TRBV28 and TRBJ1-1, with unresolved D. The length of the CDR3 is 12 residues. The V end was cut by 5 bases, the J end by 8 bases, with 12 bases between. Germline CDR1 MDHEN, CDR2 SYDVKM. Here the CDR3 reads CASSHSGWEAFF. The CDR3 DNA sequence: TGTGCCAGCAGTCACTCCGGGTGGGAAGCTTTCTTT.

The V gene is TRBV5-1, the J gene TRBJ2-5; D unclear. The V gene's germline CDR1 is SGHRS and CDR2 YFSETQ. The CDR3 length is 12 residues. Trimming took off 4 bases at V and 5 bases at J, with 9 bases between the two ends. The CDR3: CASSLPRETQYF. CDR3 in DNA: TGCGCCAGCAGCCTCCCCCGGGAGACCCAGTACTTC.

This chain uses TRBV6-1 with TRBJ2-4, with 9 bases lining up with TRBD1. There are 21 residues in the CDR3. The V segment lost 2 bases and the J segment 0 bases; nucleotides outside the gene matches: 17. Germline V gene sequence: CDR1 MNHNS, CDR2 SASEGT. The CDR3 here is CASSETLLGTGLSLAKNIQYF. The CDR3 DNA follows: TGTGCCAGCAGTGAAACCCTATTAGGGACAGGGCTCTCCCTAGCCAAAAACATTCAGTACTTC.

The CDR3 spells CAISESGAGTNTGELFF. CDR3 DNA: TGTGCCATCAGTGAGTCGGGGGCAGGGACTAACACCGGGGAGCTGTTTTTT. The chain carries TRBV10-3 and TRBJ2-2; either TRBD1 or TRBD2 may supply D (6 bases each). CDR3 length equals 17 residues. Trimming removed 0 bases at V and 2 bases at J, with 13 bases between. CDR1 is ENHRY, CDR2 SYGVKD, per germline.

The gene calls are TRBV11-2 and TRBJ1-1; TRBD1 aligns across 9 bases. In germline, CDR1 is SGHAT, CDR2 FQNNGV. Losses at the gene ends were 5 bases for V and 5 bases for J; bases not matched to a gene: 9. This CDR3 has 15 residues. The DNA for the CDR3 is TGTGCCAGCAGCGGATGGGACAGGGTAGGAACTGAAGCTTTCTTT. This sequence encodes CASSGWDRVGTEAFF.

This chain uses TRBV28 with TRBJ2-7; D call uncertain. V gave up 1 base and J gave up 4 bases, with 14 bases separating them. Germline V gene lookup returns CDR1 MDHEN and CDR2 SYDVKM. This CDR3 spans 15 amino acids. The CDR3 sequence: CASSLSPRLAYEQYF. The CDR3 DNA follows: TGTGCCAGCAGTTTATCCCCCAGACTTGCTTACGAGCAGTACTTC.

This clone has just a few counts. The chain uses TRBV2 and TRBJ1-1; the D is unclear. CDR3 length: 12 residues. Trimming left V 4 bases short and J 0 bases short, with 3 bases between. The germline gives CDR1 SNHLY, CDR2 FYNNEI. CDR3 sequence reads: CASSVMNTEAFF. CDR3 bases: TGTGCCAGCAGTGTTATGAACACTGAAGCTTTCTTT.

V usage is TRBV19 and J usage is TRBJ2-1; D unresolved. V gave up 3 bases and J gave up 6 bases, with 9 bases separating them. The germline gives CDR1 LNHDA, CDR2 SQIVND (reference sequence). This CDR3 comprises 13 residues. CDR3: CASSIEVSNEQFF. CDR3 coding DNA: TGTGCCAGTAGTATCGAGGTGTCCAATGAGCAGTTCTTC.

The chain carries TRBV6-5 and TRBJ1-2; D uncertain. V was shortened by 5 bases and J by 2 bases, with 12 bases between the two germline ends. The CDR3 length is 14 residues. CDR1 is MNHEY, CDR2 SVGAGI, per germline. As DNA, the CDR3 is TGTGCCAGCAGTCCGCGATTGCCCAACTATGGCTACACCTTC. This translates into CASSPRLPNYGYTF.

V is TRBV5-1 and J is TRBJ2-1; 8 bases line up with TRBD2. The J segment lost 4 bases and the V segment lost 0 bases, leaving 12 bases of the junction unmatched. The CDR3 has 18 residues. Germline V gives CDR1 SGHRS, CDR2 YFSETQ. The CDR3 coding sequence is TGCGCCAGCAGCTTGGGGGGGCTTGCGGGAGGATTTTACAATGAGCAGTTCTTC. It is translated as CASSLGGLAGGFYNEQFF.

The J gene is TRBJ2-7, the V gene TRBV5-1; TRBD2 aligns across 9 bases. The V segment lost 3 bases and the J segment 5 bases; nucleotides outside the gene matches: 12. Per the germline V gene, CDR1 is SGHRS and CDR2 is YFSETQ. This CDR3 has 16 amino acids. CDR3 in amino acids: CASSSMTSGRTDEQYF. The DNA of the CDR3 is TGCGCCAGCAGCTCTATGACTAGCGGAAGGACGGACGAGCAGTACTTC.

V gene TRBV5-4 combines with J gene TRBJ1-2; tentatively, D is TRBD1 (5 bases). V was pared by 4 bases and J by 5 bases, with 15 bases between. CDR3 length: 14 residues. Germline assignment: CDR1 SGHNT and CDR2 YYREEE (reference sequence). CDR3 loop: CASSPIGTDYGYTF. In DNA, the CDR3 is TGTGCCAGCAGCCCTATCGGGACGGATTATGGCTACACCTTC.

This clone was observed once. The chain recombines TRBV7-6 with TRBJ1-6; D is ambiguous. V lost 0 bases to trimming and J lost 7 bases, with 7 bases between them. The CDR3 length is 14 residues. The V gene's germline CDR1 is SGHVS and CDR2 FNYEAQ. This chain's CDR3 is CASSLAPGNSPLHF. The CDR3 bases are TGTGCCAGCAGCTTAGCGCCGGGGAATTCACCCCTCCACTTT.

This chain uses TRBV6-1 with TRBJ1-2, with D tentatively TRBD1 (5 bases). This CDR3 spans 14 amino acids. The V end lost 0 bases, the J end lost 0 bases, and 5 bases lay between the germline ends. The V gene's germline CDR1 is MNHNS and CDR2 SASEGT. The DNA of the CDR3 is TGTGCCAGCAGTGAAGCGGGGGCTAACTATGGCTACACCTTC. This encodes CASSEAGANYGYTF.

V gene TRBV7-9 combines with J gene TRBJ2-2; 8 bases map to TRBD1. In germline, CDR1 is SEHNR, CDR2 FQNEAQ (reference sequence). CDR3 length equals 17 residues. Trimming at V came to 6 bases and at J to 1 base, leaving 10 bases not matched to a gene. The CDR3 here is CASRGARGRENTGELFF. The CDR3 DNA is TGTGCCAGCAGAGGAGCCAGGGGGCGGGAGAACACCGGGGAGCTGTTTTTT.

The chain couples TRBV7-2 to TRBJ2-2, with D unresolved. Germline V lookup: CDR1 SGHTA, CDR2 FQGNSA. V shed 5 bases and J shed 4 bases, with 14 bases lying between them. CDR3 length: 15 amino acids. The CDR3 sequence is CASSQEIPLTGELFF. In DNA, the CDR3 is TGTGCCAGCAGCCAAGAAATACCTCTCACCGGGGAGCTGTTTTTT.

In DNA form, the CDR3 reads TGTGCCAGCCGGATCGGCGCGGGGACTTACGAGCAGTACTTC. This encodes CASRIGAGTYEQYF. V gene TRBV6-5 combines with J gene TRBJ2-7, with D maybe TRBD2 (6 bases). The germline V gene encodes CDR1 MNHEY and CDR2 SVGAGI. The CDR3 has 14 residues. Trimming removed 8 bases from V and 4 bases from J, with 18 bases in between.